These 9 T cell receptor beta chains share one sample of origin, sequenced in a study of blood T cell repertoires in COVID-19. Some clones are missing from TCRdb's copy, which holds only in-frame ones; the method was immunoSEQ multiplex PCR. Of a few hundred thousand clones in the sample, 80% to 90% were seen once. Sequencing was done on a sample of PBMCs or T cells enriched from blood (not recorded which). These receptors came from a man aged 25-45 years who had recovered from COVID-19.

The V and J genes are TRBV19 and TRBJ2-2, with 8 bases that match TRBD1. This CDR3 has 15 residues. Trimming cost V 4 bases and J 6 bases; bases outside gene matches: 7. Germline V CDR1 and CDR2: LNHDA, SQIVND (reference sequence). The CDR3 nucleotides are TGTGCCAGTAGTAACAGGGGGTTTTTCGCCGGGGAGCTGTTTTTT. Residues: CASSNRGFFAGELFF.

V usage is TRBV5-6 and J usage is TRBJ1-1, with D possibly matching TRBD1 (5 bases). Trimming took 1 base from V and 1 from J, leaving 17 bases between them. Germline V gene sequence: CDR1 SGHDT, CDR2 YYEEEE. This CDR3 is built from 17 residues. The CDR3, as DNA: TGTGCCAGCAGCTTGTTTCTAGGGGCCGTTTCGAACACTGAAGCTTTCTTT. It encodes CASSLFLGAVSNTEAFF.

This chain uses TRBV12-3 or TRBV12-4 with TRBJ1-2, with 7 bases that match TRBD1. The CDR3 has 12 amino acids. Germline trimming cut 11 bases from V and 12 bases from J; bases unmatched to any gene: 15. The CDR3 sequence: CASHTGIQGNTF. The CDR3, as DNA: TGTGCCTCCCACACCGGAATACAGGGGAACACCTTC.

The gene calls are TRBV4-3 and TRBJ1-4, with D maybe TRBD1 (6 bases). From germline, CDR1 is LGHNA and CDR2 YSLEER. Trimming removed 0 bases from V and 3 bases from J, with 26 bases in between. The CDR3 covers 21 residues. The CDR3: CASSQDQWGNRASEANEKLFF. The CDR3 region has the DNA TGCGCCAGCAGCCAAGATCAGTGGGGGAACAGGGCATCGGAGGCTAATGAAAAACTGTTTTTT.

J is TRBJ1-4 and V is TRBV14, with 9 bases aligning to TRBD1. In germline, CDR1 is SGHDN, CDR2 FVKESK. With V trimmed by 3 bases and J by 8 bases, 7 bases remained unmatched. The CDR3 loop spans 15 amino acids. The CDR3 DNA sequence: TGTGCCAGCAGCCATTGGGACAGGGCGGTGGAAAAACTGTTTTTT. It is translated as CASSHWDRAVEKLFF.

The count of this clone is one. The V and J genes are TRBV6-1 and TRBJ1-5; the D gene is possibly TRBD1 (5 bases). Trimming left V 5 bases short and J 4 bases short, with 15 bases between. Germline lookup yields CDR1 MNHNS and CDR2 SASEGT. CDR3 length equals 15 residues. The CDR3 coding sequence is TGTGCCAGCAGTTTCCCGACAGCTACAAATCAGCCCCAGCATTTT. Translation gives CASSFPTATNQPQHF.

The V call is TRBV6-2 or TRBV6-3, the J call TRBJ1-1, with a possible D match to TRBD1 (6 bases). The V end lost 2 bases, the J end lost 5 bases, and 12 bases lay between the germline ends. The CDR3 extends over 14 amino acids. Germline CDR1 MNHEY, CDR2 SVGEGT. The CDR3 region has the DNA TGTGCCAGCAGTTACGTGGGGAGGGGGACTGAAGCTTTCTTT. Its protein product is CASSYVGRGTEAFF.

This clone showed up just a few times. The chain links TRBV30 to TRBJ1-6; TRBD1 agrees at 8 bases. Germline V gene data show CDR1 as GTSNPN and CDR2 as SVGIG (reference sequence). CDR3 length: 13 residues. V was pared by 2 bases and J by 8 bases, with 2 bases of the junction left unmatched. The CDR3 nucleotides read TGTGCCTGGAGTTCACAGGGGGATTCACCCCTCCACTTT. This codes for CAWSSQGDSPLHF.

This clone came up a few times. The V gene is TRBV11-2, the J gene TRBJ1-5, with a possible D match to TRBD1 (6 bases). This CDR3 comprises 14 residues. V lost 5 bases and J 6 bases, leaving 14 bases between the germline ends. CDR1 SGHAT and CDR2 FQNNGV come from the germline V gene. CDR3 coding DNA: TGTGCCAGCAGCCTGACAGGAATTGCTCAGCCCCAGCATTTT. Encoded protein: CASSLTGIAQPQHF.